This T cell receptor (beta chain) was recovered during a study of blood T cell repertoires in COVID-19. Turning to the study itself: Material from acute and convalescent COVID-19 was sourced from the United States, Italy and Spain. PBMCs, B-cell-depleted T cells, or T cells were the source of the cDNA or gDNA that made up the material.

Original handling: Reference gene primers were amplified, and this amplification served to estimate nucleated cell counts. The table came from immunoSEQ multiplex PCR; TCRdb's copy has only in-frame clones and leaves some out. V, J and clone size reflect that table, while D and trimming were determined from the DNA. Among approximately 210,000 clones listed, just under 85% were seen once. Seattle enrolled patients during active infection and tracked them longitudinally. This CDR3 spans 15 amino acids. CDR1 is SQVTM, CDR2 ANQGSEA, per germline. Trimming stripped 0 bases from V and 2 bases from J, with 13 bases between.

This rearrangement joins TRBV29-1 to TRBJ1-2; the D is unclear. This TCR derives from a man aged 60-69 years with COVID-19, enrolled during active disease. Sequenced: peripheral blood. The CDR3 DNA reads as TGCAGCGTTGAAGAGTGGCGCGGGTGGAACTATGGCTACACCTTC. It yields the protein CSVEEWRGWNYGYTF.